This T cell receptor (beta chain) was found in a study of response to subunit inactivated influenza vaccine. Study-wide points: T cells newly recruited by each seasonal influenza vaccination are few, the authors suggested.

This clonotype was found a few times. The target antigen is unknown. Looked up from germline, CDR1 is SQVTM and CDR2 is ANQGSEA. CDR3 length: 14 residues. The junction had 4 bases not matched to a gene; V was cut back by 6 bases and J by 1 base. TCRdb reprocessed the RT-PCR reads via MiXCR and lists one record per CDR3 protein. This repertoire shows around 710,000 distinct CDR3 sequences, approximately 15% found once; its top ten account for 6.5% to 8.5%. The receptor comes from a man in his forties or fifties who received an inactivated influenza vaccine. J is TRBJ2-7 and V is TRBV29-1; TRBD2 aligns across 12 bases. The sample here was PBMCs from blood, taken around 14 days before vaccination. CDR3 in DNA: TGCAGCGTCGCAGGACTAGCGGGGTCCTACGAGCAGTACTTC. This translates into CSVAGLAGSYEQYF.